The 15 T cell receptor beta chains given below trace back to one sample, sequenced in a study of CD8 T cells in ankylosing spondylitis. A single record per CDR3 protein comes from TCRdb applying MiXCR to the 5' RACE reads. The sample lists a few hundred thousand distinct CDR3 sequences; about 10% were seen once. The sequenced sample was blood, either unsorted or a sorted T cell fraction (not recorded which). All receptors come from a male donor with ankylosing spondylitis or in good health (not recorded which).

Many counts were recorded for this clonotype. The J gene is TRBJ1-5, the V gene TRBV11-2; D gene unclear. V lost 3 bases and J 6 bases, leaving 6 bases between the germline ends. This CDR3 comprises 12 residues. Germline V gives CDR1 SGHAT, CDR2 FQNNGV. CDR3 coding DNA: TGTGCCAGCAGCTTGGACGGTCAGCCCCAGCATTTT. Protein product: CASSLDGQPQHF.

This clonotype was seen at least ten times. As DNA, the CDR3 is TGTGCCAGTTCCCAGACAGGGGGCTCCTACAATGAGCAGTTCTTC. Amino acids: CASSQTGGSYNEQFF. The chain links TRBV24-1 to TRBJ2-1; TRBD1 matches 9 bases. This CDR3 region has 15 residues. The junction had 7 bases not matched to a gene; V was cut back by 11 bases and J by 0 bases. Germline V gene sequence: CDR1 KGHDR, CDR2 SFDVKD.

This clonotype has at least ten counts. V is TRBV7-8 and J is TRBJ2-3; 8 nucleotides align to TRBD2. V shed 3 bases and J 3 bases; nucleotides not matched to a gene: 11. This CDR3 has 17 residues. Looked up from germline, CDR1 is SGHVS and CDR2 is FQNEAQ. The CDR3 sequence is CASSFGGGPFQTDTQYF. The CDR3 DNA follows: TGTGCCAGCAGCTTCGGGGGGGGGCCTTTCCAGACAGATACGCAGTATTTT.

In this sample, this clonotype turned up a few times. The chain recombines TRBV3-1 with TRBJ2-3; 14 bases map to TRBD2. The CDR3 runs to 19 residues. The germline gives CDR1 LGHDT, CDR2 YNNKEL (reference sequence). V was clipped by 3 bases and J by 0 bases; unmatched bases: 8. The CDR3 sequence is CASSQRLAGGQESTDTQYF. CDR3 in DNA: TGTGCCAGCAGCCAGAGACTAGCGGGAGGGCAGGAGAGCACAGATACGCAGTATTTT.

This clonotype was counted ten times or more. The chain is built from TRBV29-1 and TRBJ2-1; D assignment may be TRBD1 or TRBD2 (6 bases each). The CDR3 contains 18 residues. The germline V gene encodes CDR1 SQVTM and CDR2 ANQGSEA. V was clipped by 1 base and J by 2 bases, with 21 bases between them. CDR3 sequence reads: CSVEGIRGRGATYNEQFF. The CDR3 bases are TGCAGCGTTGAAGGGATCAGGGGTAGGGGGGCAACCTACAATGAGCAGTTCTTC.

This chain connects TRBV11-2 to TRBJ1-1; TRBD1 agrees at 8 bases. In germline, CDR1 is SGHAT, CDR2 FQNNGV. Trimming cost V 3 bases and J 5 bases; bases outside gene matches: 8. The CDR3 contains 15 residues. The CDR3 reads CASSFDRGRGTEAFF. For the CDR3, the DNA is TGTGCCAGCAGCTTCGACAGGGGCCGGGGGACTGAAGCTTTCTTT. Full variable domain (missing parts from reference TRBV11-2 and TRBJ1-1): EAGVAQSPRYKIIEKRQSVAFWCNPISGHATLYWYQQILGQGPKLLIQFQNNGVVDDSQLPKDRFSAERLKGVDSTLKIQPAKLEDSAVYLCASSFDRGRGTEAFFGQGTRLTVV.

The sample holds many counts of this clonotype. The chain has TRBV10-3 and TRBJ1-1, with 9 bases that match TRBD1. The V and J ends lost 8 bases and 4 bases, in that order; junction bases with no gene match: 8. This CDR3 region has 14 residues. The germline gives CDR1 ENHRY, CDR2 SYGVKD. The DNA of the CDR3 is TGTGCCATCCGGGACAGGGACACGAGCACTGAAGCTTTCTTT. It is translated as CAIRDRDTSTEAFF.

This clonotype was seen more than once but under ten times. The rearrangement joins TRBV5-5 to TRBJ2-7; 10 bases map to TRBD1. The CDR3 runs 15 residues. The ends lost 4 bases at V and 5 bases at J; junction bases unmatched: 9. Per germline, CDR1 SGHKS and CDR2 YYEKEE (reference sequence). This CDR3 is CASSIQGQGNDEQYF. The CDR3 DNA reads as TGTGCCAGCAGCATCCAGGGACAGGGGAACGACGAGCAGTACTTC.

This clonotype was counted at least ten times. The genes are TRBV20-1 and TRBJ1-1; 8 bases are shared with TRBD1. The CDR3 has 12 residues. The V gene end was trimmed by 6 bases and the J gene end by 5 bases; junction bases not matched to a gene: 5. CDR1 and CDR2 (germline): DFQATT, SNEGSKA (reference sequence). The CDR3 nucleotides read TGCAGTGCAACGGACAGGGAGACTGAAGCTTTCTTT. Protein product: CSATDRETEAFF.

This clonotype has at least ten counts. The chain couples TRBV20-1 to TRBJ2-3; D may be TRBD1 or TRBD2 (6 bases each). Germline V gene sequence: CDR1 DFQATT, CDR2 SNEGSKA (reference sequence). The CDR3 runs 14 residues. The germline V and J ends were trimmed by 0 bases and 2 bases, with 9 bases remaining between them. The CDR3 DNA follows: TGCAGTGCTAGAGACGGGGGCCTCACAGATACGCAGTATTTT. Amino acids: CSARDGGLTDTQYF.

J is TRBJ2-5 and V is TRBV12-3 or TRBV12-4, with 8 bases fitting TRBD2. Unmatched junction bases numbered 6, after V lost 5 bases and J lost 4 bases. The CDR3 extends over 14 amino acids. The CDR3: CASSGSGRRETQYF. The CDR3 DNA follows: TGTGCCAGCAGTGGAAGCGGGAGACGAGAGACCCAGTACTTC.

This clonotype occurred many times. This chain uses TRBV5-1 with TRBJ2-1; D is possibly TRBD1 or TRBD2 (5 bases each). Trimming left V 0 bases short and J 5 bases short, with 12 bases between. The germline CDR1 and CDR2 sequences are SGHRS and YFSETQ. This CDR3 comprises 15 residues. The DNA for the CDR3 is TGCGCCAGCAGCTTGGTCTCGGGGCCCCACAATGAGCAGTTCTTC. As protein: CASSLVSGPHNEQFF.

This clonotype was picked up a small number of times. V gene TRBV14 combines with J gene TRBJ2-3; 7 bases are a match to TRBD1. Trimming removed 3 bases from V and 0 bases from J; junction bases left unmatched: 6. The germline V gene has CDR1 SGHDN and CDR2 FVKESK. This CDR3 has 16 residues. The CDR3 DNA sequence: TGTGCCAGCAGCCAGGGACAGACCTATAGCACAGATACGCAGTATTTT. Translated, it gives CASSQGQTYSTDTQYF.

This clonotype was counted many times. The rearrangement links TRBV5-1 to TRBJ2-1; D gene ambiguous. CDR1 is SGHRS and CDR2 is YFSETQ in the germline V gene. The CDR3 spans 14 residues. Trimming took 4 bases from V and 7 from J, leaving 15 bases between them. DNA for the CDR3: TGCGCCAGCAGCATGGCCGAACCTGTGAATGAGCAGTTCTTC. It encodes CASSMAEPVNEQFF. The full variable domain, rest sourced from reference TRBV5-1 and TRBJ2-1, is KAGVTQTPRYLIKTRGQQVTLSCSPISGHRSVSWYQQTPGQGLQFLFEYFSETQRNKGNFPGRFSGRQFSNSRSEMNVSTLELGDSALYLCASSMAEPVNEQFFGPGTRLTVL.

This clonotype was seen many times. The chain recombines TRBV7-2 with TRBJ1-2; D ambiguous. V lost 1 base to trimming and J lost 3 bases, with 6 bases between them. Germline CDR1 reads SGHTA; CDR2 reads FQGNSA. This CDR3 is built from 13 residues. The CDR3 reads CASSLDGDYGYTF. The CDR3 DNA reads as TGTGCCAGCAGCTTAGATGGGGACTATGGCTACACCTTC.